These T cell receptor beta chains were read from a single sample in a study of response to subunit inactivated influenza vaccine. MiXCR was run by TCRdb on the RT-PCR reads, yielding one entry per CDR3 protein. The data contain 500,000 to 550,000 distinct CDR3 sequences, about 8% of them singletons. The source material was PBMCs from blood, sampled around 2 years after vaccination. These receptors came from a man aged 50 to 69 who received an inactivated influenza vaccine. CDR3s include the opening cysteine and the closing phenylalanine or tryptophan. Each record gives: J gene, V gene, D gene, clone size, CDR3 DNA, CDR3 protein. A D gene is named only where the DNA matches it firmly. Where a row states a size, it is once, few, many or the class of an expanded clone; other rows omit it.

>TRBJ2-7|TRBV27|.|few
TGTGCCAGCAGTTTAAAGAGGACATTTACCTACGAGCAGTACTTC
CASSLKRTFTYEQYF
>TRBJ2-3|TRBV27|TRBD2|.
TGTGCCAGCAGTACCTCCGGGACTAGTAGAGATACGCAGTATTTT
CASSTSGTSRDTQYF
>TRBJ1-3|TRBV27|.|.
TGTGCCAGCAGTTTAATCGTCAGGGCTACTGGAAACACCATATATTTT
CASSLIVRATGNTIYF
>TRBJ1-1|TRBV5-1|.|many
TGCGCCAGCAACGACGGAAATATGAACACTGAAGCTTTCTTT
CASNDGNMNTEAFF
>TRBJ2-1|TRBV11-2|.|many
TGTGCCAGCAGATCCGCTAATAATGAGCAGTTCTTC
CASRSANNEQFF
>TRBJ2-5|TRBV20-1|.|.
TGCAGTGCTAGTCACAAGGGACACCTGCAAGAGACCCAGTACTTC
CSASHKGHLQETQYF
>TRBJ1-5|TRBV20-1|TRBD1|many
TGCAGTGCTTGGGACAGAAATCAGCCCCAGCATTTT
CSAWDRNQPQHF
>TRBJ2-7|TRBV29-1|.|many
TGCAGCGTTGTGGAGACAACCTACGAGCAGTACTTC
CSVVETTYEQYF
>TRBJ2-7|TRBV11-2|.|.
TGTGCCAGCAGCCCAGAACCGGGACGGGACTACGAGCAGTACTTC
CASSPEPGRDYEQYF
>TRBJ2-1|TRBV4-3|TRBD2|few
TGCGCCAGCAGCGCGGGACTAGCGGGCCTAGACAATGAGCAGTTCTTC
CASSAGLAGLDNEQFF
>TRBJ1-5|TRBV19|.|many
TGTGCCAGTAGTATGACGGGTAATCAGCCCCAGCATTTT
CASSMTGNQPQHF
>TRBJ2-2|TRBV27|TRBD1|few
TGTGCCAGCAGTCCCCGGACAGGGGGGAAATTCGGGGAGCTGTTTTTT
CASSPRTGGKFGELFF
>TRBJ1-2|TRBV7-2|.|many
TGTGCCAGCAGCTTAGACAGGGCTAACTATGGCTACACCTTC
CASSLDRANYGYTF
>TRBJ2-7|TRBV6-4|TRBD2|few
TGTGCCAGCAGTCACTACACGGGACTAGCGGGAGTTTCTTACTACGAGCAGTACTTC
CASSHYTGLAGVSYYEQYF
>TRBJ2-4|TRBV24-1|TRBD1|few
TGTGCCACCAGTGATGGAACCGGGACAGGAAACATTCAGTACTTC
CATSDGTGTGNIQYF
>TRBJ2-7|TRBV11-2|TRBD2|few
TGTGCCAGCAGCCCTGGACTAGCCCGCGAGCAGTACTTC
CASSPGLAREQYF
>TRBJ1-4|TRBV2|TRBD1|many
TGTGCCAGCAGTGCGACCGGGACAGTTCGTGAAAAACTGTTTTTT
CASSATGTVREKLFF
>TRBJ2-7|TRBV15|TRBD1|once
TGTGCCACCAGCGAGCCCTCCCTGGACAGGACCTACGGGCAGTACTTC
CATSEPSLDRTYGQYF
>TRBJ2-7|TRBV20-1|TRBD2|few
TGCAGTGCTAGAGTGGTGGGGGGGACCTACGAGCAGTACTTC
CSARVVGGTYEQYF
>TRBJ2-3|TRBV6-2/TRBV6-3|TRBD2|few
TGTGCCAGCCAAAAAGCGGGGTACGCTAGCACAGATACGCAGTATTTT
CASQKAGYASTDTQYF
>TRBJ2-3|TRBV7-8|.|.
TGTGCCACCTCCCTGGGGCCGACTAGTTCAACGCAGTATTTT
CATSLGPTSSTQYF
>TRBJ1-2|TRBV14|.|many
TGTGCCAGCAGCCAAGGGGCAGGAAGATATGGCTACACCTTC
CASSQGAGRYGYTF
>TRBJ1-1|TRBV28|.|many
TGTGCCAGCAGTTTGGGGCGAATCACTGAAGCTTTCTTT
CASSLGRITEAFF
>TRBJ2-1|TRBV29-1|TRBD2|many
TGCAGCGTTGATAGGGGGTCCGGGAGGGTGGCGAGTGAGCAGTTCTTC
CSVDRGSGRVASEQFF
>TRBJ1-6|TRBV5-5|TRBD1|.
TGTGCCAGCAGCTCGGGACAGGGTAGTTCACCCCTCCACTTT
CASSSGQGSSPLHF
>TRBJ2-7|TRBV7-2|TRBD1|many
TGTGCCAGCAGCTTAGGGAGGACAGGGTACGAGCAGTACTTC
CASSLGRTGYEQYF
>TRBJ1-3|TRBV4-3|.|.
TGCGCCAGCAGACCCGTCCTACAGGTATCGGACACCATATATTTT
CASRPVLQVSDTIYF
>TRBJ2-1|TRBV4-3|TRBD1|.
TGCGCCAGCAGCCAAGATCTGGCAGGGGGCTCCTACAATGAGCAGTTCTTC
CASSQDLAGGSYNEQFF
>TRBJ2-6|TRBV18|.|many
TGTGCCAGCGCAAACAGGGCTCCCGGCTCTGGGGCCAACGTCCTGACTTTC
CASANRAPGSGANVLTF
>TRBJ2-2|TRBV10-3|TRBD1|few
TGTGCCATCAAACAGGGGTCCACCGGGGAGCTGTTTTTT
CAIKQGSTGELFF
>TRBJ2-1|TRBV27|TRBD1|.
TGTGCCAGCAGTCTGAGGACAGGGCAATATGAGCAGTTCTTC
CASSLRTGQYEQFF
>TRBJ2-5|TRBV7-2|TRBD2|few
TGTGCCAGCAGCTCTCAACTAGCGGGGGCGGAGACCCAGTACTTC
CASSSQLAGAETQYF
>TRBJ2-5|TRBV7-2|.|few
TGTGCCAGCAGCACCCAGGCGGGTCCGGAGACCCAGTACTTC
CASSTQAGPETQYF
>TRBJ2-3|TRBV5-1|.|.
TGCGCCAGCAGCCCGTCCCCAACCCCTGCTAACACAGAAGGGCAGTATTTT
CASSPSPTPANTEGQYF
>TRBJ2-5|TRBV5-1|.|.
TGCGCCAGCAGCTCCAACGTGGGAGAGACCCAGTACTTC
CASSSNVGETQYF
>TRBJ2-3|TRBV2|.|many
TGTGCCAGCAGTGTAGGAGGGGCCTTAGATACGCAGTATTTT
CASSVGGALDTQYF
>TRBJ2-3|TRBV10-3|.|.
TGTGCCATCAGGGGTCGGCGGGACGCCTCTAGCACAGATACGCAGTATTTT
CAIRGRRDASSTDTQYF
>TRBJ1-1|TRBV3-1|TRBD1|.
TGTGCCAGCAGCGAGGGACAGGGGATCACTGAAGCTTTCTTT
CASSEGQGITEAFF
>TRBJ2-3|TRBV5-1|TRBD2|.
TGCGCCAGCAGCGGGCGGGAGTGGGGCACAGATACGCAGTATTTT
CASSGREWGTDTQYF
>TRBJ2-7|TRBV27|.|.
TGTGCCAGCAAGAGGGCCTACGAGCAGTACTTC
CASKRAYEQYF
>TRBJ1-5|TRBV6-1|.|.
TGTGCCAGCAGTGCCGGACTGGGGAGCAATCAGCCCCAGCATTTT
CASSAGLGSNQPQHF
>TRBJ1-3|TRBV7-2|.|many
TGTGCCAGCAGCCAAATGGGGAACCCTGGAAACACCATATATTTT
CASSQMGNPGNTIYF
>TRBJ2-3|TRBV11-2|TRBD1|many
TGTGCCAGCAGCTTAAGACAGGGGATTACAGATACGCAGTATTTT
CASSLRQGITDTQYF
>TRBJ2-3|TRBV6-2/TRBV6-3|.|few
TGTGCCAGCAGTTACTCGTATACGCAGTATTTT
CASSYSYTQYF
>TRBJ2-5|TRBV12-3/TRBV12-4|TRBD1|many
TGTGCCAGCAGTTTACGTTCCGGGGCAGGGGGAGAGACCCAGTACTTC
CASSLRSGAGGETQYF
>TRBJ1-6|TRBV7-6|TRBD1|.
TGTGCCAGCAGCTTAGAGAGACAGGGGGCTGGATATAATTCACCCCTCCACTTT
CASSLERQGAGYNSPLHF